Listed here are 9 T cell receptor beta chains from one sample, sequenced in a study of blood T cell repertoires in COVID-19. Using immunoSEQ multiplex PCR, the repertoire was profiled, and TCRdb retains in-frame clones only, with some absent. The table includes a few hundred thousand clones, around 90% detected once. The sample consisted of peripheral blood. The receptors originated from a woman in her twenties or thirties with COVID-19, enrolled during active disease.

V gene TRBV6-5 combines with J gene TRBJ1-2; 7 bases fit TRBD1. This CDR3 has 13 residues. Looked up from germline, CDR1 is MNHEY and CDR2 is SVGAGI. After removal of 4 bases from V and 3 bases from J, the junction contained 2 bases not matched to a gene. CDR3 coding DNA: TGTGCCAGCAGTTTACAGGGGCACTATGGCTACACCTTC. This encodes CASSLQGHYGYTF.

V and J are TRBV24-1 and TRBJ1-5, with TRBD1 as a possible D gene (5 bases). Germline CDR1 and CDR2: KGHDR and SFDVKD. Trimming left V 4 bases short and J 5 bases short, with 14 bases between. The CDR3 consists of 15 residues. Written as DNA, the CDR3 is TGTGCCACCAGTGACCCTAGAGAGACAGATCAGCCCCAGCATTTT. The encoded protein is CATSDPRETDQPQHF.

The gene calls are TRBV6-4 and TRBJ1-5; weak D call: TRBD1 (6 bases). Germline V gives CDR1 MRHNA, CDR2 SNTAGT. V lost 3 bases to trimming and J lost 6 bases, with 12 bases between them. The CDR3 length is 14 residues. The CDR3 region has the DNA TGTGCCAGCAGTGATCTCAGGGGTTTTCAGCCCCAGCATTTT. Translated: CASSDLRGFQPQHF.

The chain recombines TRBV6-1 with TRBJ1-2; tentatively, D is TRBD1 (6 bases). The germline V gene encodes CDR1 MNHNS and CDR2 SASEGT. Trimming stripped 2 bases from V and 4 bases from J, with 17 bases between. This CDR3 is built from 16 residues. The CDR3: CASSESLGQLGYGYTF. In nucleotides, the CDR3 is TGTGCCAGCAGTGAATCCCTCGGACAGCTTGGCTATGGCTACACCTTC.

DNA for the CDR3: TGTGCCAGCCGACTAGCGGGCTACGAGCAGTACTTC. This sequence encodes CASRLAGYEQYF. The J gene is TRBJ2-7, the V gene TRBV28; the match to TRBD2 covers 10 bases. The CDR3 is 12 amino acids. Looked up from germline, CDR1 is MDHEN and CDR2 is SYDVKM. V lost 8 bases, J lost 3 bases, and 1 base stayed unmatched.

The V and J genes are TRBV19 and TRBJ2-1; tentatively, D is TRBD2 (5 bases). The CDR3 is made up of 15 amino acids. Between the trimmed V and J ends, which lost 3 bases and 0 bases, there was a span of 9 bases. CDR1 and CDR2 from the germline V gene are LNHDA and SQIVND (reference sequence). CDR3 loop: CASSIGRGSYNEQFF. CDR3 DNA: TGTGCCAGTAGTATTGGCCGGGGCTCCTACAATGAGCAGTTCTTC.

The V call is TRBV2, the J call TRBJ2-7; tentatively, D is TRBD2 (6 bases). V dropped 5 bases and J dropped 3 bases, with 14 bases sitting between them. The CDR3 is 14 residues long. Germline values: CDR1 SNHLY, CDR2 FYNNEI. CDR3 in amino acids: CASSFGGILYEQYF. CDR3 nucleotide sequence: TGTGCCAGCAGTTTTGGGGGGATTCTCTACGAGCAGTACTTC. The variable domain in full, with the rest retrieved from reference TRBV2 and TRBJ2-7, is EPEVTQTPSHQVTQMGQEVILRCVPISNHLYFYWYRQILGQKVEFLVSFYNNEISEKSEIFDDQFSVERPDGSNFTLKIRSTKLEDSAMYFCASSFGGILYEQYFGPGTRLTVT.

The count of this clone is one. The CDR3 nucleotides are TGTGCCAGTAGTGCAGACAGGGCTAGAAAGACCCAGTACTTC. It is translated as CASSADRARKTQYF. The chain has TRBV19 and TRBJ2-5; 7 nucleotides align to TRBD1. This CDR3 region has 14 residues. V shed 5 bases, J shed 6 bases, and the junction held 9 bases outside the gene matches. The germline CDR1 and CDR2 sequences are LNHDA and SQIVND (reference sequence).

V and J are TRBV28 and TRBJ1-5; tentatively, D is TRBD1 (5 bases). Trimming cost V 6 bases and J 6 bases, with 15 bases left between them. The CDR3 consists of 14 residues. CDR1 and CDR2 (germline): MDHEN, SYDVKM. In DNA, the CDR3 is TGTGCCAGCAGCTTTCCCGGGGGTGGTCAGCCCCAGCATTTT. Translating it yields CASSFPGGGQPQHF.